These T cell receptor beta chains were read from a single sample in a study of vaccination and CD4 T cells after COVID-19. One entry per CDR3 protein, called by TCRdb with MiXCR from the PCR reads. The sample includes more than 15,000 distinct CDR3 sequences, 42% of them seen just once. Their target antigens are unknown. The sample here was CD4+ T cells from blood, cultured in vitro, taken before SARS-CoV-2 vaccination. Receptor source: a human donor who had recovered from COVID-19. The CDR3 runs from the conserved cysteine through the conserved F or W. The order of the fields is CDR3 length, V gene, J gene, D gene, clone size, CDR3 protein, CDR3 DNA. D genes are given only for firm matches. Clone size is stated in some rows and not others, as once, few, many or a class when expanded.

10	TRBV6-1	TRBJ1-2	TRBD1	few	CATQTGTYTF	TGTGCCACCCAGACAGGGACGTACACCTTC
15	TRBV11-3	TRBJ2-5	-	-	CASSGFAGATETQYF	TGTGCCAGCAGCGGATTTGCAGGGGCTACGGAGACCCAGTACTTC
13	TRBV25-1	TRBJ1-2	-	-	CASSEITGYGYTF	TGTGCCAGCAGTGAAATCACAGGCTATGGCTACACCTTC
13	TRBV6-1	TRBJ1-2	-	large	CASSDRDRYGYTF	TGTGCCAGCAGTGACAGGGATCGCTATGGCTACACCTTC
13	TRBV5-4	TRBJ2-5	-	-	CASSSVRQETQYF	TGTGCCAGCAGCTCCGTTCGGCAAGAGACCCAGTACTTC
14	TRBV7-9	TRBJ2-4	-	few	CASSLEGEWNIQYF	TGTGCCAGCAGCTTAGAGGGGGAGTGGAACATTCAGTACTTC
15	TRBV7-9	TRBJ1-2	-	-	CASSLGAGERGGYTF	TGTGCCAGCAGCTTAGGGGCAGGGGAGCGAGGGGGCTACACCTTC
12	TRBV7-9	TRBJ2-7	-	few	CASSLSGYEQYF	TGTGCCAGCAGCTTAAGTGGCTACGAGCAGTACTTC
14	TRBV19	TRBJ1-5	-	-	CASSPRTDREPQHF	TGTGCCAGTAGTCCGAGGACCGATAGAGAGCCCCAGCATTTT
14	TRBV7-8	TRBJ2-1	-	-	CASSPIRGRAVRFF	TGTGCCAGCAGCCCGATCAGAGGACGGGCAGTTCGGTTCTTC
17	TRBV28	TRBJ1-5	-	-	CASIGWAGQGSNQPQHF	TGTGCCAGCATAGGGTGGGCGGGCCAGGGGAGCAATCAGCCCCAGCATTTT
16	TRBV28	TRBJ2-7	-	-	CASSPTLNLNTYEQYF	TGTGCCAGCAGTCCTACCCTAAATCTTAATACCTACGAGCAGTACTTC
16	TRBV20-1	TRBJ1-1	TRBD1	-	CSARDLLRDRVTEAFF	TGCAGTGCTAGAGACCTTCTCCGGGACAGAGTCACTGAAGCTTTCTTT
13	TRBV6-1	TRBJ2-1	-	-	CASSGQVKGEQFF	TGTGCCAGCAGTGGGCAAGTCAAGGGTGAGCAGTTCTTC
14	TRBV6-1	TRBJ1-3	-	few	CASREQGSGNTIYF	TGTGCCAGCAGAGAACAGGGTTCTGGAAACACCATATATTTT
15	TRBV11-3	TRBJ2-5	TRBD2	-	CASSPKAGGLETQYF	TGTGCCAGCAGCCCAAAGGCGGGGGGATTGGAGACCCAGTACTTC
14	TRBV7-2	TRBJ2-2	TRBD1	-	CASSSGQPTGELFF	TGTGCCAGCAGCTCGGGACAGCCCACCGGGGAGCTGTTTTTT
14	TRBV5-1	TRBJ1-2	-	-	CASSLGQENYGYTF	TGCGCCAGCAGCTTGGGACAGGAGAACTATGGCTACACCTTC
14	TRBV20-1	TRBJ2-5	-	-	CSASLRQGGETQYF	TGCAGTGCTAGCCTGCGCCAGGGTGGGGAGACCCAGTACTTC
15	TRBV4-3	TRBJ1-5	-	-	CASSQGWGSNQPQHF	TGCGCCAGCAGCCAAGGTTGGGGGAGCAATCAGCCCCAGCATTTT